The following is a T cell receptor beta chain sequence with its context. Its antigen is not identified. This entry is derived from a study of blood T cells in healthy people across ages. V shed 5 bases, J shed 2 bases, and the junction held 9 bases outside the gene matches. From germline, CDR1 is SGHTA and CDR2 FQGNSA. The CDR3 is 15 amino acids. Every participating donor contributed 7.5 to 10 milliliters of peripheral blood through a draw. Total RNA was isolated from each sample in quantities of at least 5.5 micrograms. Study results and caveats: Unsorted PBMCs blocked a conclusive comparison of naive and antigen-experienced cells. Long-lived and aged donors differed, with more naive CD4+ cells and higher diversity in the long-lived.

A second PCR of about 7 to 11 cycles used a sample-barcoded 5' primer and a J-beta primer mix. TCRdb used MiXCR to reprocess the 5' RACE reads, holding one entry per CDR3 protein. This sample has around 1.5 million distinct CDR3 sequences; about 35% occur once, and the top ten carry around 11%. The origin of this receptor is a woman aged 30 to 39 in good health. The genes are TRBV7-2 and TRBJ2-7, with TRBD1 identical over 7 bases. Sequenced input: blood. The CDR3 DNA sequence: TGTGCCAGCAGCCGGGACAGTATGGGCACCTACGAGCAGTACTTC. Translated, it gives CASSRDSMGTYEQYF.